What follows is one T cell receptor (beta chain) and its context. These data belong to a study of blood T cell repertoires in COVID-19. For the study at large: Researchers got acute and convalescent COVID-19 samples from the United States, Italy and Spain.

Cohort allocation depended upon clinical history that participants reported. V shed 3 bases, J shed 9 bases, and the junction held 11 bases outside the gene matches. This CDR3 contains 15 residues. Germline assignment: CDR1 MGHRA and CDR2 YSYEKL. Original processing methods: Quantification of nucleated cells was approximated via reference gene primer amplification. The assay was immunoSEQ multiplex PCR, and TCRdb's table has in-frame clones only and misses some. V and J calls and clone size are as listed in that table; D and trimming were resolved from the DNA. Of about 390,000 clones listed, around nine tenths are singletons.

The TCR sequence derives from a woman aged 45-65 years who had recovered from COVID-19. Sequenced sample: PBMCs or T cells enriched from blood (not recorded which). This chain joins TRBV4-1 and TRBJ1-5; TRBD1 aligns across 7 bases. CDR3 sequence: CASSHAGGMGGPQHF. As DNA, the CDR3 is TGCGCCAGCAGCCACGCAGGGGGAATGGGAGGGCCCCAGCATTTT.